A selection of T cell receptor beta chains follows, all from one sample in a study of a mutant IDH1 vaccine in newly diagnosed glioma. Their antigens remain unidentified. Libraries were prepared by immunoSEQ multiplex PCR; TCRdb keeps only in-frame clonotypes and omits some of them. The repertoire holds 35,000 to 45,000 clones, with roughly 79% as singletons. Sequencing used PBMCs, obtained from a glioma patient whose treatment included an IDH1 peptide vaccine. Source of these receptors: a man in his fifties with glioma. Each CDR3 is given with its conserved first and last residue. The D gene is left open where the match is weak. Some rows have no size entry. The others give once, few or many, or a class for an expanded clone.

j_gene: TRBJ2-7; v_gene: TRBV25-1; d_gene: TRBD1; abundance: NA; CDR3aa: CASSPGQGYEQYF; CDR3nt: TGTGCCAGCAGTCCCGGACAGGGCTACGAGCAGTACTTC
j_gene: TRBJ2-5; v_gene: TRBV5-1; d_gene: NA; abundance: NA; CDR3aa: CASSPGAGQETQYF; CDR3nt: TGCGCCAGCAGCCCCGGAGCAGGCCAAGAGACCCAGTACTTC
j_gene: TRBJ2-3; v_gene: TRBV11-3; d_gene: TRBD2; abundance: NA; CDR3aa: CASSLPGLAGAGTQYF; CDR3nt: TGTGCCAGCAGCCTCCCCGGACTAGCGGGGGCCGGTACGCAGTATTTT
j_gene: TRBJ2-3; v_gene: TRBV6-4; d_gene: TRBD2; abundance: NA; CDR3aa: CASSVASGRGTDTQYF; CDR3nt: TGTGCCAGCAGTGTTGCTAGCGGGAGAGGTACAGATACGCAGTATTTT
j_gene: TRBJ1-2; v_gene: TRBV6-6; d_gene: NA; abundance: NA; CDR3aa: CASSYQASAYGYTF; CDR3nt: TGTGCCAGCAGTTACCAAGCGAGCGCGTATGGCTACACCTTC
j_gene: TRBJ1-5; v_gene: TRBV10-3; d_gene: TRBD1; abundance: few; CDR3aa: CAISPTGGGNQPQHF; CDR3nt: TGTGCCATCAGTCCCACAGGGGGCGGCAATCAGCCCCAGCATTTT
j_gene: TRBJ2-7; v_gene: TRBV5-8; d_gene: NA; abundance: NA; CDR3aa: CASSSGSPRGGEQYF; CDR3nt: TGTGCCAGCAGCTCCGGGAGTCCCCGGGGAGGCGAGCAGTACTTC
j_gene: TRBJ2-1; v_gene: TRBV2; d_gene: TRBD1; abundance: NA; CDR3aa: CASTHSGTGGSEEQFF; CDR3nt: TGTGCCAGCACCCATTCCGGGACAGGGGGATCAGAAGAGCAGTTCTTC
j_gene: TRBJ1-2; v_gene: TRBV14; d_gene: NA; abundance: NA; CDR3aa: CASSQGGIYYGYTF; CDR3nt: TGTGCCAGCAGCCAAGGCGGGATTTACTATGGCTACACCTTC
j_gene: TRBJ2-3; v_gene: TRBV6-6; d_gene: NA; abundance: NA; CDR3aa: CATREPGTDTQYF; CDR3nt: TGTGCCACCCGGGAGCCAGGCACAGATACGCAGTATTTT
j_gene: TRBJ2-1; v_gene: TRBV5-4; d_gene: TRBD1; abundance: NA; CDR3aa: CASSLGQGFFDEQFF; CDR3nt: TGTGCCAGCAGCCTGGGACAGGGTTTTTTCGATGAGCAGTTCTTC
j_gene: TRBJ1-2; v_gene: TRBV7-8; d_gene: TRBD1; abundance: few; CDR3aa: CASSQGQGSGYTF; CDR3nt: TGTGCCAGCAGCCAGGGACAGGGTAGTGGCTACACCTTC
j_gene: TRBJ2-1; v_gene: TRBV6-6; d_gene: NA; abundance: few; CDR3aa: CASSYDSPSYNEQFF; CDR3nt: TGTGCCAGCAGTTACGACAGCCCCTCCTACAATGAGCAGTTCTTC
j_gene: TRBJ1-1; v_gene: TRBV15; d_gene: NA; abundance: NA; CDR3aa: CATSRRRDTEAFF; CDR3nt: TGTGCCACCAGCAGACGACGTGACACTGAAGCTTTCTTT
j_gene: TRBJ2-2; v_gene: TRBV7-9; d_gene: NA; abundance: NA; CDR3aa: CASSPPGMSPGELFF; CDR3nt: TGTGCCAGCAGCCCGCCAGGGATGTCCCCCGGGGAGCTGTTTTTT
j_gene: TRBJ2-1; v_gene: TRBV11-2; d_gene: NA; abundance: NA; CDR3aa: CASSAGLGNEQFF; CDR3nt: TGTGCCAGCAGCGCGGGACTGGGGAATGAGCAGTTCTTC
j_gene: TRBJ1-2; v_gene: TRBV9; d_gene: TRBD1; abundance: NA; CDR3aa: CASSVAGQAIYGYTF; CDR3nt: TGTGCCAGCAGCGTAGCTGGACAGGCGATCTATGGCTACACCTTC
j_gene: TRBJ1-6; v_gene: TRBV19; d_gene: NA; abundance: NA; CDR3aa: CATAQQGHYNSPLHF; CDR3nt: TGTGCCACTGCCCAACAGGGACACTATAATTCACCCCTCCACTTT
j_gene: TRBJ2-1; v_gene: TRBV5-1; d_gene: TRBD2; abundance: once; CDR3aa: CASSLTGGPGNEQFF; CDR3nt: TGCGCCAGCAGCTTAACGGGGGGGCCCGGCAATGAGCAGTTCTTC
j_gene: TRBJ2-1; v_gene: TRBV7-9; d_gene: TRBD1; abundance: NA; CDR3aa: CASLDRDNEQFF; CDR3nt: TGTGCCAGCCTAGACAGGGACAATGAGCAGTTCTTC
j_gene: TRBJ2-7; v_gene: TRBV10-2; d_gene: NA; abundance: NA; CDR3aa: CASRTSGPYEQYF; CDR3nt: TGCGCCAGCAGGACGAGTGGTCCCTACGAGCAGTACTTC
j_gene: TRBJ2-7; v_gene: TRBV5-4; d_gene: NA; abundance: NA; CDR3aa: CASSSFGTYYEQYF; CDR3nt: TGTGCCAGCAGCTCCTTTGGGACCTACTACGAGCAGTACTTC
j_gene: TRBJ1-2; v_gene: TRBV2; d_gene: TRBD1; abundance: NA; CDR3aa: CASSEKGARGYTF; CDR3nt: TGTGCCAGCAGTGAAAAGGGGGCTCGAGGCTACACCTTC
j_gene: TRBJ2-6; v_gene: TRBV7-2; d_gene: TRBD1; abundance: NA; CDR3aa: CASSSYRRTGGANVLTF; CDR3nt: TGTGCCAGCAGCTCATACCGGCGGACAGGTGGGGCCAACGTCCTGACTTTC
j_gene: TRBJ2-3; v_gene: TRBV30; d_gene: NA; abundance: NA; CDR3aa: CAAAIVGNTQYF; CDR3nt: TGTGCCGCCGCAATAGTAGGTAATACGCAGTATTTT
j_gene: TRBJ2-5; v_gene: TRBV5-1; d_gene: TRBD2; abundance: NA; CDR3aa: CASSYNSGTGETQYF; CDR3nt: TGCGCCAGCAGCTATAATAGCGGGACGGGAGAGACCCAGTACTTC
j_gene: TRBJ1-2; v_gene: TRBV29-1; d_gene: NA; abundance: few; CDR3aa: CSVEDAAGYGYTF; CDR3nt: TGCAGCGTTGAAGATGCGGCAGGGTATGGCTACACCTTC
j_gene: TRBJ2-7; v_gene: TRBV7-9; d_gene: NA; abundance: NA; CDR3aa: CASTHEALFTEQYF; CDR3nt: TGTGCCAGCACCCACGAGGCCCTTTTTACCGAGCAGTACTTC
j_gene: TRBJ1-5; v_gene: TRBV6-5; d_gene: NA; abundance: NA; CDR3aa: CASSRFGPQHF; CDR3nt: TGTGCCAGCAGTAGATTCGGGCCCCAGCATTTT
j_gene: TRBJ1-4; v_gene: TRBV6-1; d_gene: NA; abundance: NA; CDR3aa: CASYGDLMKKLFF; CDR3nt: TGTGCCAGCTACGGGGACCTTATGAAGAAACTGTTTTTT
j_gene: TRBJ2-6; v_gene: TRBV30; d_gene: NA; abundance: NA; CDR3aa: CAWSAFTGGANVLTF; CDR3nt: TGTGCCTGGAGTGCCTTTACGGGGGGGGCCAACGTCCTGACTTTC
j_gene: TRBJ2-7; v_gene: TRBV7-2; d_gene: NA; abundance: NA; CDR3aa: CASSRRDFYEQYF; CDR3nt: TGTGCCAGCAGCAGACGGGACTTTTACGAGCAGTACTTC
j_gene: TRBJ2-3; v_gene: TRBV14; d_gene: NA; abundance: NA; CDR3aa: CASSQVPSTDTQYF; CDR3nt: TGTGCCAGCAGCCAAGTCCCTAGCACAGATACGCAGTATTTT
j_gene: TRBJ1-1; v_gene: TRBV19; d_gene: TRBD1; abundance: NA; CDR3aa: CASSSQGQGNTEAFF; CDR3nt: TGTGCCAGTAGTAGTCAGGGACAGGGGAACACTGAAGCTTTCTTT
j_gene: TRBJ2-7; v_gene: TRBV2; d_gene: NA; abundance: NA; CDR3aa: CASNERGPYEQYF; CDR3nt: TGTGCCAGCAATGAACGTGGGCCCTACGAGCAGTACTTC
j_gene: TRBJ1-2; v_gene: TRBV5-6; d_gene: NA; abundance: NA; CDR3aa: CASSAGLYGYTF; CDR3nt: TGTGCCAGCAGCGCGGGGCTTTATGGCTACACCTTC
j_gene: TRBJ1-6; v_gene: TRBV2; d_gene: NA; abundance: NA; CDR3aa: CASRTRSGANSPLHF; CDR3nt: TGTGCCAGCAGAACCAGATCAGGGGCTAATTCACCCCTCCACTTT
j_gene: TRBJ1-4; v_gene: TRBV6-6; d_gene: NA; abundance: NA; CDR3aa: CASRGAGWREKLFF; CDR3nt: TGTGCCAGCAGGGGAGCAGGGTGGCGGGAAAAACTGTTTTTT
j_gene: TRBJ2-7; v_gene: TRBV30; d_gene: TRBD1; abundance: NA; CDR3aa: CAWSIQGKAYEQYF; CDR3nt: TGTGCCTGGAGTATACAGGGGAAGGCATACGAGCAGTACTTC
j_gene: TRBJ1-2; v_gene: TRBV4-3; d_gene: NA; abundance: NA; CDR3aa: CASSQARSFYGYTF; CDR3nt: TGCGCCAGCAGCCAAGCCAGGTCCTTCTATGGCTACACCTTC
j_gene: TRBJ1-5; v_gene: TRBV28; d_gene: NA; abundance: NA; CDR3aa: CASSQGFGSYSNQPQHF; CDR3nt: TGTGCCAGCAGTCAAGGTTTTGGCTCATATAGCAATCAGCCCCAGCATTTT
j_gene: TRBJ1-4; v_gene: TRBV5-1; d_gene: NA; abundance: NA; CDR3aa: CASARNSNEKLFF; CDR3nt: TGCGCCAGCGCCAGGAATAGTAATGAAAAACTGTTTTTT
j_gene: TRBJ2-1; v_gene: TRBV30; d_gene: NA; abundance: NA; CDR3aa: CAWSVFSEQFF; CDR3nt: TGTGCCTGGAGTGTATTCTCCGAGCAGTTCTTC
j_gene: TRBJ2-1; v_gene: TRBV7-2; d_gene: NA; abundance: NA; CDR3aa: CASRLISGGPNEQFF; CDR3nt: TGTGCCAGCAGACTCATTTCGGGGGGCCCCAATGAGCAGTTCTTC
j_gene: TRBJ2-5; v_gene: TRBV4-1; d_gene: NA; abundance: NA; CDR3aa: CASSQWRGETQYF; CDR3nt: TGCGCCAGCAGCCAGTGGCGAGGGGAGACCCAGTACTTC
j_gene: TRBJ1-1; v_gene: TRBV6-5; d_gene: NA; abundance: NA; CDR3aa: CASSYRGNTEAFF; CDR3nt: TGTGCCAGCAGTTACCGGGGGAACACTGAAGCTTTCTTT